These 19 T cell receptor beta chains originate from one sample sequenced in a study of blood T cell repertoires in COVID-19. Measured with immunoSEQ multiplex PCR; TCRdb has only the in-frame clones, and not every one. The sample has 13,000 to 15,000 clones, around 87% seen once. Sequencing was performed on peripheral blood. These receptors were taken from a human donor in a cohort sampled during active COVID-19.

The V call is TRBV6-2 or TRBV6-3, the J call TRBJ2-7; D is unclear. The CDR3 is made up of 13 amino acids. In germline, CDR1 is MNHEY, CDR2 SVGEGT. Trimming removed 0 bases from V and 4 bases from J, with 7 bases in between. In DNA form, the CDR3 reads TGTGCCAGCAGTTACTCGGGCGTATACGAGCAGTACTTC. Translated: CASSYSGVYEQYF.

V gene TRBV15 combines with J gene TRBJ1-5; the match to TRBD1 covers 9 bases. The CDR3 covers 14 residues. The J segment lost 6 bases and the V segment lost 1 base, leaving 1 base of the junction unmatched. The germline gives CDR1 LNHNV, CDR2 YYDKDF (reference sequence). The CDR3 protein is CATSRGDRAQPQHF. Here the CDR3 DNA reads TGTGCCACCAGCAGAGGGGACAGGGCTCAGCCCCAGCATTTT. Full variable domain (remainder filled in from reference TRBV15 and TRBJ1-5): DAMVIQNPRYQVTQFGKPVTLSCSQTLNHNVMYWYQQKSSQAPKLLFHYYDKDFNNEADTPDNFQSRRPNTSFCFLDIRSPGLGDTAMYLCATSRGDRAQPQHFGDGTRLSIL.

The rearrangement joins TRBV29-1 to TRBJ2-5; 9 positions agree with TRBD1. V lost 3 bases and J lost 4; bases outside the gene matches: 3. This CDR3 is 13 amino acids long. CDR1 is SQVTM, CDR2 ANQGSEA, per germline. DNA for the CDR3: TGCAGCGTTGAGACAGGGGGAGGAGAGACCCAGTACTTC. This translates into CSVETGGGETQYF.

This clone was recorded only once. V usage is TRBV5-1 and J usage is TRBJ2-1, with a weak D call TRBD1 (7 bases). Germline-derived CDR1 and CDR2 are SGHRS and YFSETQ. The CDR3 spans 12 residues. V was pared by 8 bases and J by 6 bases, with 12 bases between. DNA of the CDR3: TGCGCCAGTCAGGGGGGCTTCAATGAGCAGTTCTTC. Translation: CASQGGFNEQFF.

The chain has TRBV19 and TRBJ1-1; D uncertain. The CDR3 loop spans 14 amino acids. The germline V and J ends were trimmed by 3 bases and 13 bases, with 21 bases remaining between them. Germline V gene lookup returns CDR1 LNHDA and CDR2 SQIVND (reference sequence). The DNA of the CDR3 is TGTGCCAGTAGTATGCGCGGGGAGCTAATGAAGCTTTTCTTT. It specifies CASSMRGELMKLFF.

V usage is TRBV4-2 and J usage is TRBJ2-1; 10 bases agree with TRBD2. The V gene's germline CDR1 is LGHNA and CDR2 YNFKEQ. The CDR3 consists of 18 residues. The junction had 6 bases not matched to a gene; V was cut back by 1 base and J by 0 bases. The CDR3 coding sequence is TGTGCCAGCAGCCAAGTAATGAGCGGGGGGGACTCCTACAATGAGCAGTTCTTC. This translates into CASSQVMSGGDSYNEQFF.

This chain connects TRBV2 to TRBJ1-2; maybe TRBD1 (5 bases). CDR1 SNHLY and CDR2 FYNNEI come from the germline V gene. V was cut by 1 base and J by 8 bases, with 8 bases left in between. This CDR3 has 12 residues. The DNA of the CDR3 is TGTGCCAGCAGTGAAGTCGGGGGAGGCTACACCTTC. Translated: CASSEVGGGYTF.

The count of this clone is one. The chain uses TRBV4-2 and TRBJ2-7; 7 nucleotides align to TRBD1. The CDR3 contains 15 residues. The J segment lost 2 bases and the V segment lost 3 bases, leaving 7 bases of the junction unmatched. Germline V CDR1 and CDR2: LGHNA, YNFKEQ. CDR3 in DNA: TGTGCCAGCAGCCAGAGGGGCGGACAGGCCTACGAGCAGTACTTC. It codes for CASSQRGGQAYEQYF.

The gene calls are TRBV9 and TRBJ2-3; D perhaps matches TRBD1 (6 bases). V lost 4 bases and J 6 bases, leaving 12 bases between the germline ends. The CDR3 contains 13 residues. CDR1 is SGDLS, CDR2 YYNGEE, per germline. CDR3 DNA sequence: TGTGCCAGCAGCCCCGGACAGTTTGATACGCAGTATTTT. Its protein is CASSPGQFDTQYF.

This rearrangement joins TRBV5-1 to TRBJ2-5; 12 bases align to TRBD1. V shed 1 base, J shed 5 bases, and the junction held 6 bases outside the gene matches. The CDR3 runs 16 residues. The germline V gene has CDR1 SGHRS and CDR2 YFSETQ. The CDR3 region has the DNA TGCGCCAGCAGCTTGTGGGGACAGGGGGCTTTCGAGACCCAGTACTTC. Protein sequence: CASSLWGQGAFETQYF.

V gene TRBV7-2 combines with J gene TRBJ1-2; 7 bases fit TRBD1. This CDR3 contains 14 residues. Trimming at V came to 5 bases and at J to 0 bases, leaving 3 bases not matched to a gene. Germline V gene lookup returns CDR1 SGHTA and CDR2 FQGNSA. The CDR3 nucleotides read TGTGCCAGCAGCCTTACAGGGGCTAACTATGGCTACACCTTC. This translates into CASSLTGANYGYTF.

V gene TRBV11-2 combines with J gene TRBJ1-5; 7 nucleotides agree with TRBD1. Unmatched junction bases numbered 2, after V lost 5 bases and J lost 4 bases. The V gene's germline CDR1 is SGHAT and CDR2 FQNNGV. The CDR3 is 13 amino acids. CDR3 DNA: TGTGCCAGCAGCCAGGGGGTAAATCAGCCCCAGCATTTT. This encodes CASSQGVNQPQHF.

This clone was detected only once. This chain joins TRBV7-2 and TRBJ2-7; a possible D gene is TRBD2 (5 bases). The germline V and J ends were trimmed by 3 bases and 8 bases, with 11 bases remaining between them. Germline V CDR1 and CDR2: SGHTA, FQGNSA. CDR3 length equals 12 residues. This CDR3 is CASSFEGSKQYF. DNA for the CDR3: TGTGCCAGCAGCTTCGAAGGGAGTAAGCAGTACTTC.

This chain links TRBV7-3 with TRBJ1-2; D not certain. Germline lookup yields CDR1 SGHTA and CDR2 FQGTGA. The CDR3 loop spans 13 amino acids. Trimming removed 2 bases at V and 8 bases at J, with 12 bases between. The CDR3 sequence: CASSLVGREGYTF. CDR3 bases: TGTGCCAGCAGCTTAGTTGGCCGGGAGGGCTACACCTTC.

The chain carries TRBV6-2 or TRBV6-3 and TRBJ1-1; no firm D call. Germline-derived CDR1 and CDR2 are MNHEY and SVGEGT. There are 13 residues in the CDR3. V dropped 2 bases and J dropped 4 bases, with 8 bases sitting between them. The CDR3 spells CASSYPPGTEAFF. CDR3 nucleotide sequence: TGTGCCAGCAGTTACCCTCCGGGCACTGAAGCTTTCTTT.

The DNA for the CDR3 is TGTGCCTGGAGTCCCTACAGGGGGGGACCTTTCGGCTACACCTTC. It yields the protein CAWSPYRGGPFGYTF. The rearrangement links TRBV30 to TRBJ1-2, with TRBD1 identical over 8 bases. Per the germline V gene, CDR1 is GTSNPN and CDR2 is SVGIG (reference sequence). V lost 2 bases to trimming and J lost 8 bases; unmatched junction nucleotides: 13. The CDR3 consists of 15 residues.

The chain links TRBV9 to TRBJ2-1, with TRBD1 as a possible D gene (5 bases). The CDR3 has 16 residues. V gave up 0 bases and J gave up 0 bases, with 10 bases separating them. Germline values: CDR1 SGDLS, CDR2 YYNGEE. The CDR3 loop is CASSVEGESSYNEQFF. For the CDR3, the DNA is TGTGCCAGCAGCGTAGAAGGGGAAAGCTCCTACAATGAGCAGTTCTTC.

This clone was detected only once. This chain links TRBV9 with TRBJ2-2, with 9 bases lining up with TRBD2. Germline CDR1 and CDR2: SGDLS and YYNGEE. V was clipped by 3 bases and J by 5 bases; unmatched bases: 5. This CDR3 spans 15 amino acids. The chain's CDR3 is CASSGPGLATGELFF. CDR3 nucleotides: TGTGCCAGCAGCGGCCCGGGACTAGCAACCGGGGAGCTGTTTTTT.

This clone was recorded once. J is TRBJ2-5 and V is TRBV5-1; perhaps TRBD1 as D (6 bases). V was pared by 2 bases and J by 3 bases, with 8 bases between. The CDR3 is 13 amino acids. Germline V lookup: CDR1 SGHRS, CDR2 YFSETQ. CDR3 sequence: CASSFWTEETQYF. CDR3 bases: TGCGCCAGCAGCTTCTGGACAGAAGAGACCCAGTACTTC.